This T cell receptor beta chain originates from a study of beta chain features in type 1 diabetes. This clone was seen only a few times. Its antigen is unknown. Mismatch with germline at one junction end may stem from a read error. Since all of the isolated RNA was reverse transcribed, expressed TCRB transcripts were what got sequenced. An average of approximately 4 million reads was obtained for naive, central memory and regulatory T cell samples. TCRdb's table, derived via immunoSEQ multiplex PCR, lists solely in-frame clones and lacks some. This table holds hundreds of thousands of clones, around 15% found once. Study conclusions and caveats: When cDNA is sequenced, cells with high TCR expression could be over-represented. Significant though moderate, a shortening of TCRB CDR3s appeared in all four CD4+ subsets of Type 1 diabetes patients. The VDJ junctions of type 1 diabetes patients carried fewer insertions and more deletions. Naive, central memory and Treg TCRB repertoires appeared more alike in patients than in healthy donors.

Sequencing was performed on naive CD4+ T cells from blood. This sequence was found in a young man with type 1 diabetes.

The DNA of the CDR3 is TGTGCTTGGACTTCGGGGATCGGGTACGAGCAGTACTTC. Protein product: CAWTSGIGYEQYF. V usage is TRBV30 and J usage is TRBJ2-7; D possibly corresponds to TRBD2 (5 bases). This CDR3 spans 13 amino acids. Germline CDR1 GTSNPN, CDR2 SVGIG (reference sequence).